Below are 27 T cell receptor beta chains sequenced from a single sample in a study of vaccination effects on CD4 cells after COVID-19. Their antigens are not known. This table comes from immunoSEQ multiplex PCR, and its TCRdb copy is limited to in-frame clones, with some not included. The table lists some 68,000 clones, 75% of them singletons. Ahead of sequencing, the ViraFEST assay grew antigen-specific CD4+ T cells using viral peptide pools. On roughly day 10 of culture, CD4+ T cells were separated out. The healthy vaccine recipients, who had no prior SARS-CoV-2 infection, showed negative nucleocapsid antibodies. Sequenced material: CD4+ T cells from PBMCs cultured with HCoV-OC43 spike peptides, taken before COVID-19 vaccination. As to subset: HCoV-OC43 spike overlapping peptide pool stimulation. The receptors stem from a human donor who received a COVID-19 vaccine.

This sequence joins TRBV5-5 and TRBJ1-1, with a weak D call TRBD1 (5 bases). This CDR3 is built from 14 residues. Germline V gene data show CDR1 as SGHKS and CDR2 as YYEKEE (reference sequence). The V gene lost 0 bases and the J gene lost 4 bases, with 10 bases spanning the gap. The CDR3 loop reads CASSLGDGITEAFF. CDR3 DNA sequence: TGTGCCAGCAGCTTGGGGGACGGCATCACTGAAGCTTTCTTT.

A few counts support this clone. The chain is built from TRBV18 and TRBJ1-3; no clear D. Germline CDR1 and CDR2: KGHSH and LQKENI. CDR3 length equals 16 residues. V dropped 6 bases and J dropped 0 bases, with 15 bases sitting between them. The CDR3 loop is CASSPLEQYSGNTIYF. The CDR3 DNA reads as TGTGCCAGCTCCCCGCTCGAGCAGTACTCTGGAAACACCATATATTTT.

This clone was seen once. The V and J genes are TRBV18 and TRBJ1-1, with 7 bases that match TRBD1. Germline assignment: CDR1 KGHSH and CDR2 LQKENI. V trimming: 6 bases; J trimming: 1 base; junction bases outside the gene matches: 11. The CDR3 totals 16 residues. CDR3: CASSYRGQAKNTEAFF. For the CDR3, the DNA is TGTGCCAGCTCTTACCGTGGACAGGCTAAGAACACTGAAGCTTTCTTT.

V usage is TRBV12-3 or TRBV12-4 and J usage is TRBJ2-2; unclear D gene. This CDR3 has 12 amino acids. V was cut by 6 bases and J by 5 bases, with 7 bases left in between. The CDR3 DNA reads TGTGCCAGCAGGCCGCTAACCGGGGAGCTGTTTTTT. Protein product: CASRPLTGELFF.

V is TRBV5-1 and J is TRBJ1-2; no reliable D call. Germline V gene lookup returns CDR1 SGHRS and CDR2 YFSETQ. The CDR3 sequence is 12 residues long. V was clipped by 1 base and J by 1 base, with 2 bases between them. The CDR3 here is CASSLFNYGYTF. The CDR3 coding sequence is TGCGCCAGCAGCTTGTTTAACTATGGCTACACCTTC.

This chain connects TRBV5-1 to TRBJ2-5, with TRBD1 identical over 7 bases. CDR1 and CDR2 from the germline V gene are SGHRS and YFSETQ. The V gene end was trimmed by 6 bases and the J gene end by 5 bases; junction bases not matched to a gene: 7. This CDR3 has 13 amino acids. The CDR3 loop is CASTTGAGETQYF. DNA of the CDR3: TGCGCCAGCACTACAGGGGCCGGGGAGACCCAGTACTTC.

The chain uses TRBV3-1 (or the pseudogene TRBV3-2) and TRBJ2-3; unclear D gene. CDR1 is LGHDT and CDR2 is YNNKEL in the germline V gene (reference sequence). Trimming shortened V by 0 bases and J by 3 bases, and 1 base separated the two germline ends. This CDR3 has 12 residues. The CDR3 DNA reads TGTGCCAGCAGCCAAGAAACAGATACGCAGTATTTT. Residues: CASSQETDTQYF.

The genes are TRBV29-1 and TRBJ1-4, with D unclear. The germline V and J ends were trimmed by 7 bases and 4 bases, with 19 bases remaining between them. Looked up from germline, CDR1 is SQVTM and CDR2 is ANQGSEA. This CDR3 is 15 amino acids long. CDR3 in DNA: TGCAGCGCCTCCTCCAGCTCCCGAGGTAATGAAAAACTGTTTTTT. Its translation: CSASSSSRGNEKLFF.

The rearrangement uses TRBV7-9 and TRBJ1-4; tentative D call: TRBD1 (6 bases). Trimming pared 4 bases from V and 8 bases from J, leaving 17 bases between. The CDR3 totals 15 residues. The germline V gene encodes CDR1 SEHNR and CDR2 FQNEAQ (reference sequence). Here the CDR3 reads CASSSSRGFREKLFF. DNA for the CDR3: TGTGCCAGCAGCTCCAGCAGGGGTTTTAGGGAAAAACTGTTTTTT.

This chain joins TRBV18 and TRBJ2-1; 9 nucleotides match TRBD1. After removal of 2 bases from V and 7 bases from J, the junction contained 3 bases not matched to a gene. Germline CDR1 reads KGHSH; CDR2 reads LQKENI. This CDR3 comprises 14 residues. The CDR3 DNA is TGTGCCAGCTCACCAGGGACAGGGCAAAATGAGCAGTTCTTC. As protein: CASSPGTGQNEQFF.

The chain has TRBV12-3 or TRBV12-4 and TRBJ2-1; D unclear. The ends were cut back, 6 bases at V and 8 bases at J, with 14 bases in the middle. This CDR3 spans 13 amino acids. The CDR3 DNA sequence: TGTGCCAGCAGGACCTCAGGAGTCCATGAGCAGTTCTTC. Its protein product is CASRTSGVHEQFF.

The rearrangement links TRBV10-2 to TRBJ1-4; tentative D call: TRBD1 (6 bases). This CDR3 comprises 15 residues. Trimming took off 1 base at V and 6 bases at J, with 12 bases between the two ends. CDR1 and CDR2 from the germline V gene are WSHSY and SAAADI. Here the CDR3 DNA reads TGCGCCAGCAGTGAGTGGGGGCACGCCGATGAAAAACTGTTTTTT. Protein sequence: CASSEWGHADEKLFF.

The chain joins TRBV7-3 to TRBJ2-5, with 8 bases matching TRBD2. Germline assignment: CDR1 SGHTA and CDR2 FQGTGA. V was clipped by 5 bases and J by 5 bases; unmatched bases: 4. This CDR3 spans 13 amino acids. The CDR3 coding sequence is TGTGCCAGCAGCCGGGGGGGTTGGGAGACCCAGTACTTC. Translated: CASSRGGWETQYF. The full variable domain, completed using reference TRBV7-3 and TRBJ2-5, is GAGVSQTPSNKVTEKGKYVELRCDPISGHTALYWYRQSLGQGPEFLIYFQGTGAADDSGLPNDRFFAVRPEGSVSTLKIQRTERGDSAVYLCASSRGGWETQYFGPGTRLLVL.

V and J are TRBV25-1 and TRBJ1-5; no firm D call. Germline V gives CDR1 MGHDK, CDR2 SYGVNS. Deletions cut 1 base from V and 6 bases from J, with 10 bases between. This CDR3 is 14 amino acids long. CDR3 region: CASSEFLVGQPQHF. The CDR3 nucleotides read TGTGCCAGCAGTGAATTTCTAGTTGGTCAGCCCCAGCATTTT.

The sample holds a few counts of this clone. The CDR3 coding sequence is TGTGCCAGTAGGCAAACCCCGGGACTGGGCTTACCCCTCCACTTT. Amino acids: CASRQTPGLGLPLHF. The rearrangement links TRBV19 to TRBJ1-6, with a tentative D call TRBD1 (5 bases). This CDR3 spans 15 amino acids. CDR1 is LNHDA, CDR2 SQIVND, per germline (reference sequence). V was shortened by 6 bases and J by 12 bases, with 21 bases between the two germline ends.

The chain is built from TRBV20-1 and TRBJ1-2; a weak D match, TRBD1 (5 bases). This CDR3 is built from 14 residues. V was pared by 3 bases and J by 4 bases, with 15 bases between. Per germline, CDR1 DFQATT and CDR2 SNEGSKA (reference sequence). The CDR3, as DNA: TGCAGTGCTAGTTCCCCCAGGGAAGCCTATGGCTACACCTTC. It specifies CSASSPREAYGYTF.

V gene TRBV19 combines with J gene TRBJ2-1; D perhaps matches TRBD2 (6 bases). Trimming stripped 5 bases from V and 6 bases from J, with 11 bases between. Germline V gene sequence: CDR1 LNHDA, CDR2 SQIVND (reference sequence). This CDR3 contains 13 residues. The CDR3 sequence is CASSRGIVNEQFF. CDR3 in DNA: TGTGCCAGTAGTCGGGGGATTGTCAATGAGCAGTTCTTC.

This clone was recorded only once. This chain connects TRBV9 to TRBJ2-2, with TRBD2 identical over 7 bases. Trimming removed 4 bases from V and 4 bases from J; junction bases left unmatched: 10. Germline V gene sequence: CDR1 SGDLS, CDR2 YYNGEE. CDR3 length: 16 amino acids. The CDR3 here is CASSPTPRGSTGELFF. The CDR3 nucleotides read TGTGCCAGCAGCCCGACCCCCCGCGGGAGCACCGGGGAGCTGTTTTTT.

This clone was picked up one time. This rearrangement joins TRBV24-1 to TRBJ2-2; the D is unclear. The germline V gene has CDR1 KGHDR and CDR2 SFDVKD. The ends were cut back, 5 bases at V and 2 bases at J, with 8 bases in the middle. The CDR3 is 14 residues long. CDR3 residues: CATSAHRNTGELFF. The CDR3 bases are TGTGCCACCAGTGCCCACAGAAACACCGGGGAGCTGTTTTTT.

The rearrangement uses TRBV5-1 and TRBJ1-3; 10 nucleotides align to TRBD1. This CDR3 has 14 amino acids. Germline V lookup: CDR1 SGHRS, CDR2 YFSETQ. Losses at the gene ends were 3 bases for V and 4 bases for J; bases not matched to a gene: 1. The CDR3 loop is CASSSDRGGNTIYF. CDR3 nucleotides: TGCGCCAGCAGCTCGGACAGGGGGGGAAACACCATATATTTT.

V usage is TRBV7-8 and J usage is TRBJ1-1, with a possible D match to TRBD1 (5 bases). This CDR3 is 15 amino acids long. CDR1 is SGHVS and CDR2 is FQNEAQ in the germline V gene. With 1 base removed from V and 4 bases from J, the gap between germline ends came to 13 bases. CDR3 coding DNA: TGTGCCAGCAGCTTAGAGGGGAGGTCTGGCACTGAAGCTTTCTTT. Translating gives CASSLEGRSGTEAFF.

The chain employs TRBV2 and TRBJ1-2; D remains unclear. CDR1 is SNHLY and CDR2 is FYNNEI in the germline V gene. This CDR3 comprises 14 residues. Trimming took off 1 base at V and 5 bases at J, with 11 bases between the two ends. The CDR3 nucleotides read TGTGCCAGCAGTGAAGAGTTTCAGTCGTATGGCTACACCTTC. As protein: CASSEEFQSYGYTF.

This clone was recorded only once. The CDR3 DNA is TGTGCCAGCAGTCCCCGGACAGGGAAACCCACTGAAGCTTTCTTT. Residues: CASSPRTGKPTEAFF. The V and J genes are TRBV28 and TRBJ1-1; 8 bases align to TRBD1. The CDR3 covers 15 residues. Germline trimming cut 5 bases from V and 4 bases from J; bases unmatched to any gene: 9. Looked up from germline, CDR1 is MDHEN and CDR2 is SYDVKM.

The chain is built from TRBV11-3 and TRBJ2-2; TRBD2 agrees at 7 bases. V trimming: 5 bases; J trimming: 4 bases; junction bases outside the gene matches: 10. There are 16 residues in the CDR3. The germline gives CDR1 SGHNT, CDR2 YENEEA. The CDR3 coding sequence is TGTGCCAGCAGCCCCTCATACGGGGGGACCACCGGGGAGCTGTTTTTT. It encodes CASSPSYGGTTGELFF.

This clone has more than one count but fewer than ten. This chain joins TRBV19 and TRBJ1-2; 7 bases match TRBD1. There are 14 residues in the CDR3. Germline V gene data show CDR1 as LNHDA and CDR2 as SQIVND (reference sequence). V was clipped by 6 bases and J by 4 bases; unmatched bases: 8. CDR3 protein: CASRGDRAVYGYTF. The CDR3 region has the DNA TGTGCCAGTAGAGGCGACAGGGCGGTCTATGGCTACACCTTC. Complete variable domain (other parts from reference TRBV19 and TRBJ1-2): DGGITQSPKYLFRKEGQNVTLSCEQNLNHDAMYWYRQDPGQGLRLIYYSQIVNDFQKGDIAEGYSVSREKKESFPLTVTSAQKNPTAFYLCASRGDRAVYGYTFGSGTRLTVV.

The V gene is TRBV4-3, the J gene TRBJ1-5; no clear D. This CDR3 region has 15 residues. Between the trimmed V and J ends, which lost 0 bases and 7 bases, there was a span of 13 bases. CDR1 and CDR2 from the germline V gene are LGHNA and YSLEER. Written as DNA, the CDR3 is TGCGCCAGCAGCCAAGAAATCGCGAAGGTCCAGCCCCAGCATTTT. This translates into CASSQEIAKVQPQHF.

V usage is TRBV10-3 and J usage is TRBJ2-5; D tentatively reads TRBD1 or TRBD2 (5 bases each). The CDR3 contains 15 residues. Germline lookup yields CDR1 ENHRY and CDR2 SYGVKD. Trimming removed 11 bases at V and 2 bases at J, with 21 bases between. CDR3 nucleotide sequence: TGTGCCCCTCACTTATTGGGACGGGGACAAGAGACCCAGTACTTC. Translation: CAPHLLGRGQETQYF.